Below are 27 T cell receptor beta chains sequenced from a single sample in a study of cytomegalovirus exposure and HLA in healthy donors (dated 2017 in TCRdb). Receptor amplification or capture employed the immunoSEQ multiplex PCR assay. The multiplex PCR relied on a mix of 60 forward primers for TCR Vbeta segments and 13 reverse primers for TCR Jbeta segments. The immuneACCESS repertoire file appears here via TCRdb, limited to in-frame rearrangements. These files lack a portion of the clones; in checked studies, under half of the deficit traces to unresolved V genes, and the cause of the others is not known. The sample table contains around 150,000 clones; only one count was recorded for roughly three quarters of them. The top ten clones comprise about 4% of the sample. Specimen: PBMCs. These receptors were taken from a human donor in good health.

The chain employs TRBV6-1 and TRBJ1-2; 11 nucleotides match TRBD1. With V trimmed by 3 bases and J by 3 bases, 15 bases remained unmatched. CDR3 length equals 19 residues. Germline lookup yields CDR1 MNHNS and CDR2 SASEGT. Written as DNA, the CDR3 is TGTGCCAGCAGTGATATAGCCGGGACAGGGGGGTTTATAGACTATGGCTACACCTTC. Encoded protein: CASSDIAGTGGFIDYGYTF.

This sequence joins TRBV11-2 and TRBJ1-1; maybe TRBD1 (5 bases). CDR1 is SGHAT and CDR2 is FQNNGV in the germline V gene. V was clipped by 3 bases and J by 1 base, with 12 bases between them. The CDR3 is made up of 15 amino acids. The CDR3, as DNA: TGTGCCAGCAGCTTCCAGGACATCCGGAACACTGAAGCTTTCTTT. As protein: CASSFQDIRNTEAFF.

The CDR3 DNA reads TGTGCCAGCAGGCTAGTTGCGGGCGGGGAGCTGTTTTTT. Its translation: CASRLVAGGELFF. The V gene is TRBV13, the J gene TRBJ2-2; maybe TRBD2 (5 bases). V dropped 6 bases and J dropped 7 bases, with 12 bases sitting between them. This CDR3 is built from 13 residues. CDR1 is PRHDT and CDR2 is FYEKMQ in the germline V gene (reference sequence).

V is TRBV19 and J is TRBJ1-2, with TRBD1 identical over 9 bases. J gave up 2 bases and V 7 bases, and 5 bases lay outside the gene matches. CDR3 length: 14 amino acids. The germline V gene has CDR1 LNHDA and CDR2 SQIVND (reference sequence). The CDR3 region has the DNA TGTGCCAGTACTGGCGGGACAGGGAACTATGGCTACACCTTC. It translates to CASTGGTGNYGYTF.

A few counts support this clone. This chain joins TRBV5-5 and TRBJ1-1, with no clear D. The germline CDR1 and CDR2 sequences are SGHKS and YYEKEE (reference sequence). The CDR3 sequence is 11 residues long. Trimming took off 1 base at V and 5 bases at J, with 3 bases between the two ends. The CDR3 nucleotides read TGTGCCAGCAGCTTGACTACTGAAGCTTTCTTT. This encodes CASSLTTEAFF. Supplemented by reference TRBV5-5 and TRBJ1-1, the full variable domain reads DAGVTQSPTHLIKTRGQQVTLRCSPISGHKSVSWYQQVLGQGPQFIFQYYEKEERGRGNFPDRFSARQFPNYSSELNVNALLLGDSALYLCASSLTTEAFFGQGTRLTVV.

This chain connects TRBV4-2 to TRBJ2-5; D is unresolved. The germline V and J ends were trimmed by 2 bases and 1 base, with 11 bases remaining between them. There are 15 residues in the CDR3. Germline CDR1 LGHNA, CDR2 YNFKEQ. CDR3 DNA sequence: TGTGCCAGCAGCCAACCCGGAGCGATCCAAGAGACCCAGTACTTC. This gives the protein CASSQPGAIQETQYF.

The chain couples TRBV7-9 to TRBJ1-3; 7 bases align to TRBD1. The CDR3 sequence is 15 residues long. The V gene's germline CDR1 is SEHNR and CDR2 FQNEAQ (reference sequence). Trimming cost V 6 bases and J 2 bases; bases outside gene matches: 7. The CDR3 DNA sequence: TGTGCCAGCAGTATAAAGACAGGGACTGGAAACACCATATATTTT. As protein: CASSIKTGTGNTIYF.

This clone was picked up one time. The V gene is TRBV30, the J gene TRBJ1-1; 7 bases are a match to TRBD1. The junction had 15 bases not matched to a gene; V was cut back by 8 bases and J by 0 bases. Germline CDR1 GTSNPN, CDR2 SVGIG (reference sequence). The CDR3 covers 16 residues. The CDR3 spells CALTLRQGFMNTEAFF. In DNA form, the CDR3 reads TGTGCCCTGACCCTCAGACAGGGATTCATGAACACTGAAGCTTTCTTT.

The V gene is TRBV10-3, the J gene TRBJ2-1; weak D call: TRBD2 (5 bases). In germline, CDR1 is ENHRY, CDR2 SYGVKD. Trimming pared 7 bases from V and 7 bases from J, leaving 20 bases between. The CDR3 runs 15 residues. Here the CDR3 reads CAINDPAGGRNEQFF. The CDR3, as DNA: TGTGCCATCAACGATCCCGCGGGTGGACGGAATGAGCAGTTCTTC.

The chain employs TRBV19 and TRBJ1-5; 8 bases align to TRBD1. Germline assignment: CDR1 LNHDA and CDR2 SQIVND (reference sequence). V lost 5 bases to trimming and J lost 0 bases; unmatched junction nucleotides: 9. The CDR3 covers 17 residues. The CDR3 spells CASSGHRGSGSNQPQHF. The CDR3 coding sequence is TGTGCCAGTAGTGGACACAGGGGGTCGGGTAGCAATCAGCCCCAGCATTTT. Combining the CDR3 with reference TRBV19 and TRBJ1-5 gives the whole variable domain DGGITQSPKYLFRKEGQNVTLSCEQNLNHDAMYWYRQDPGQGLRLIYYSQIVNDFQKGDIAEGYSVSREKKESFPLTVTSAQKNPTAFYLCASSGHRGSGSNQPQHFGDGTRLSIL.

J is TRBJ2-5 and V is TRBV28; D is possibly TRBD1 (6 bases). The germline CDR1 and CDR2 sequences are MDHEN and SYDVKM. The V end lost 5 bases, the J end lost 11 bases, and 12 bases lay between the germline ends. This CDR3 spans 11 amino acids. The CDR3: CASSTPGQQYF. The CDR3 bases are TGTGCCAGCAGTACCCCGGGACAACAGTACTTC.

The chain recombines TRBV7-2 with TRBJ2-5, with a possible D match to TRBD1 (5 bases). Germline CDR1 reads SGHTA; CDR2 reads FQGNSA. Deletions cut 4 bases from V and 1 base from J, with 10 bases between. The CDR3 consists of 14 residues. This chain's CDR3 is CASSSTGIQETQYF. The CDR3 DNA reads TGTGCCAGCAGCTCTACAGGAATCCAAGAGACCCAGTACTTC.

V and J are TRBV6-1 and TRBJ1-3; TRBD1 might be the D (6 bases). The CDR3 runs 17 residues. V lost 0 bases and J 0 bases, leaving 12 bases between the germline ends. CDR1 is MNHNS and CDR2 is SASEGT in the germline V gene. The CDR3 sequence: CASSEAGQIGSGNTIYF. CDR3 in DNA: TGTGCCAGCAGTGAAGCGGGACAAATTGGCTCTGGAAACACCATATATTTT.

The chain is built from TRBV5-1 and TRBJ2-1; D might be TRBD2 (7 bases). Germline values: CDR1 SGHRS, CDR2 YFSETQ. The V gene lost 4 bases and the J gene lost 4 bases, with 21 bases spanning the gap. CDR3 length equals 17 residues. The CDR3, as DNA: TGCGCCAGCAGCCCAAAGGGGAAGCGGGACAAATACAATGAGCAGTTCTTC. Translating gives CASSPKGKRDKYNEQFF. Variable domain in full (rest from reference TRBV5-1 and TRBJ2-1): KAGVTQTPRYLIKTRGQQVTLSCSPISGHRSVSWYQQTPGQGLQFLFEYFSETQRNKGNFPGRFSGRQFSNSRSEMNVSTLELGDSALYLCASSPKGKRDKYNEQFFGPGTRLTVL.

The chain employs TRBV25-1 and TRBJ2-3, with D perhaps TRBD1 (7 bases). There are 14 residues in the CDR3. Germline V gene sequence: CDR1 MGHDK, CDR2 SYGVNS. Trimming stripped 7 bases from V and 5 bases from J, with 16 bases between. The CDR3 reads CASTSRQGGDTQYF. For the CDR3, the DNA is TGTGCCAGCACCTCCAGACAGGGAGGAGATACGCAGTATTTT.

V gene TRBV6-1 combines with J gene TRBJ2-7; 8 nucleotides agree with TRBD1. The J segment lost 0 bases and the V segment lost 6 bases, leaving 4 bases of the junction unmatched. In germline, CDR1 is MNHNS, CDR2 SASEGT. This CDR3 has 14 residues. CDR3 DNA sequence: TGTGCCAGCAGGCGGACAGGGTACTCCTACGAGCAGTACTTC. The encoded protein is CASRRTGYSYEQYF.

The gene calls are TRBV9 and TRBJ2-2; possible D gene TRBD2, 5 bases. Germline V gene sequence: CDR1 SGDLS, CDR2 YYNGEE. CDR3 length: 15 residues. The V and J ends lost 4 bases and 6 bases respectively, with 16 bases between them. CDR3 nucleotide sequence: TGTGCCAGCAGCCCTAGAGCGGATCCCCCCGGGGAGCTGTTTTTT. Its translation is CASSPRADPPGELFF.

This clone was seen more than once but under ten times. The V call is TRBV19, the J call TRBJ2-3; D may be TRBD1 (6 bases). V was clipped by 7 bases and J by 0 bases, with 11 bases between them. Per germline, CDR1 LNHDA and CDR2 SQIVND (reference sequence). The CDR3 contains 14 residues. Written as DNA, the CDR3 is TGTGCCAGTAATATGGGGGCTAGCACAGATACGCAGTATTTT. It is translated as CASNMGASTDTQYF.

The V and J genes are TRBV7-2 and TRBJ2-7; weak D call: TRBD2 (7 bases). This CDR3 comprises 14 residues. CDR1 and CDR2 from the germline V gene are SGHTA and FQGNSA. The ends were cut back, 5 bases at V and 3 bases at J, with 14 bases in the middle. The CDR3 sequence: CASSPEGGRYEQYF. CDR3 DNA: TGTGCCAGCAGCCCCGAGGGGGGGCGCTACGAGCAGTACTTC.

This clone has only a few counts. The rearrangement links TRBV2 to TRBJ1-2; 7 bases line up with TRBD1. J gave up 8 bases and V 8 bases, and 8 bases lay outside the gene matches. The CDR3 totals 12 residues. Germline values: CDR1 SNHLY, CDR2 FYNNEI. This chain's CDR3 is CASEQGRDGYTF. CDR3 coding DNA: TGTGCCAGCGAACAGGGGCGGGACGGCTACACCTTC.

This clone was detected only once. This chain uses TRBV7-9 with TRBJ2-2, with D uncertain. The CDR3 has 13 residues. Deletions cut 5 bases from V and 6 bases from J, with 10 bases between. CDR1 is SEHNR and CDR2 is FQNEAQ in the germline V gene (reference sequence). DNA for the CDR3: TGTGCCAGCAGCCCCGAGCCCGCCGGGGAGCTGTTTTTT. Translating gives CASSPEPAGELFF.

This clone was detected only once. This chain connects TRBV29-1 to TRBJ2-1; 10 bases are a match to TRBD2. Losses at the gene ends were 6 bases for V and 4 bases for J; bases not matched to a gene: 3. The CDR3 runs 13 residues. Germline CDR1 is SQVTM and CDR2 is ANQGSEA. The CDR3 loop reads CSVQAGGYNEQFF. CDR3 nucleotides: TGCAGCGTACAAGCGGGAGGGTACAATGAGCAGTTCTTC.

J is TRBJ2-1 and V is TRBV9; D may be TRBD2 (6 bases). The CDR3 spans 14 residues. The germline CDR1 and CDR2 sequences are SGDLS and YYNGEE. V was pared by 1 base and J by 4 bases, with 9 bases between. CDR3 sequence reads: CASSVSGLYNEQFF. The CDR3 nucleotides are TGTGCCAGCAGCGTAAGCGGGCTGTACAATGAGCAGTTCTTC.

The chain combines TRBV5-4 with TRBJ2-1; TRBD2 agrees at 16 bases. Germline-derived CDR1 and CDR2 are SGHNT and YYREEE (reference sequence). J gave up 8 bases and V 6 bases, and 14 bases lay outside the gene matches. This CDR3 comprises 18 residues. As DNA, the CDR3 is TGTGCCAGCACCTGGGGGACTAGCGGGAGGGTCGGTGTCGATGAGCAGTTCTTC. Amino acids: CASTWGTSGRVGVDEQFF.

The rearrangement uses TRBV5-1 and TRBJ2-6; no definite D call. This CDR3 spans 16 amino acids. In germline, CDR1 is SGHRS, CDR2 YFSETQ. V was trimmed by 0 bases and J by 0 bases, leaving 7 bases between them. CDR3 residues: CASSLGASSGANVLTF. The DNA of the CDR3 is TGCGCCAGCAGCTTGGGGGCGAGCTCTGGGGCCAACGTCCTGACTTTC.

The rearrangement uses TRBV30 and TRBJ2-1; unclear D gene. The germline CDR1 and CDR2 sequences are GTSNPN and SVGIG (reference sequence). The V end was cut by 2 bases, the J end by 13 bases, with 12 bases between. The CDR3 totals 11 residues. This CDR3 is CAWSKWALQFF. The DNA of the CDR3 is TGTGCCTGGAGTAAGTGGGCTCTCCAGTTCTTC.

This chain links TRBV7-8 with TRBJ1-1, with D possibly matching TRBD1 (5 bases). Trimming took 1 base from V and 0 from J, leaving 9 bases between them. Germline-derived CDR1 and CDR2 are SGHVS and FQNEAQ. The CDR3 loop spans 15 amino acids. CDR3 in DNA: TGTGCCAGCAGCTTAGTTGGACAACTGAACACTGAAGCTTTCTTT. This gives the protein CASSLVGQLNTEAFF.